This TCR beta chain is drawn from a study of CD8 T cells in ankylosing spondylitis. Of note for this clonotype: What it binds is unknown.

General observations from the study: Seemingly characteristic of ankylosing spondylitis blood was a TCR beta motif consisting of about 8 highly homologous variants.

Library preparation for TCR beta used quantitative 5'-RACE with molecular barcodes. TCRdb analysed the 5' RACE reads with MiXCR anew, one entry per CDR3 protein. This sample has around 770,000 distinct CDR3 sequences, with under 20% found just once. V shed 2 bases, J shed 1 base, and the junction held 4 bases outside the gene matches. The germline CDR1 and CDR2 sequences are LGHNA and YNFKEQ. The CDR3 extends over 15 amino acids. This TCR was recovered from a male donor with ankylosing spondylitis. The sample was blood, either unsorted or a sorted T cell fraction (not recorded which). V and J are TRBV4-2 and TRBJ2-5, with TRBD2 matching over 7 bases. In nucleotides, the CDR3 is TGTGCCAGCAGCCAACCGCGGGGGTCCCAAGAGACCCAGTACTTC. Amino acids: CASSQPRGSQETQYF.